Here is one T cell receptor beta chain with its context. TCRdb keeps only in-frame clones here, not all; method: immunoSEQ multiplex PCR. The sample yields about 60,000 clones, about 92% seen once. The CDR3 contains 13 residues. Unmatched junction bases numbered 2, after V lost 5 bases and J lost 2 bases. CDR1 and CDR2 (germline): SGHAT, FQNNGV. This sample stems from a study of technical replicates of blood from a handful of donors. The specimen was PBMCs. This rearrangement joins TRBV11-2 to TRBJ2-5; 7 positions agree with TRBD1. This clonotype was sampled from a human donor in good health. Some clones in this sample may be carry-over from other donors' samples. CDR3 sequence reads: CASSRDRQETQYF. CDR3 DNA sequence: TGTGCCAGCAGCAGGGACAGACAAGAGACCCAGTACTTC.